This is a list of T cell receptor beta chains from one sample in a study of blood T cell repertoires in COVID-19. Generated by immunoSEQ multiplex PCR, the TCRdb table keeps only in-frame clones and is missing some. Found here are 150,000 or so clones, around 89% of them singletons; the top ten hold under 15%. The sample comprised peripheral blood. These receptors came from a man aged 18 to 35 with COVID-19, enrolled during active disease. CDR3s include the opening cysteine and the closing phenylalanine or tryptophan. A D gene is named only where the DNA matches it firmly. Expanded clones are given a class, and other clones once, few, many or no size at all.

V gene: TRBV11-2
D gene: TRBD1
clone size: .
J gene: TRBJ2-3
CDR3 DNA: TGTGCCAGCAGCTTAGGGGGACAGGGGTTCACAGATACGCAGTATTTT
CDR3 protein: CASSLGGQGFTDTQYF

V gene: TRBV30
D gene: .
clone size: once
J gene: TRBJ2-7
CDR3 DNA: TGTGCCTGGAAAAGCGGAAGGTCCTACGAGCAGTACTTC
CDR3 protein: CAWKSGRSYEQYF

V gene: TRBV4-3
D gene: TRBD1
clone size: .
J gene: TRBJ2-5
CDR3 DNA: TGCGCCAGCAGCCCGGGACAGGGAGTGGAGACCCAGTACTTC
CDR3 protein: CASSPGQGVETQYF

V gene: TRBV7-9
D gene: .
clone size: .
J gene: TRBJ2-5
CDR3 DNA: TGTGCCAGCAGCTCCCCGAATTTAGACAAGAGAACCCAGTACTTC
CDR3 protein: CASSSPNLDKRTQYF

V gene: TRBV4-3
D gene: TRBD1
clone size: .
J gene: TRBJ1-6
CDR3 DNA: TGCGCCAGCAGCCGAGACAGGGGGCTCTCCTATAATTCACCCCTCCACTTT
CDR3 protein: CASSRDRGLSYNSPLHF

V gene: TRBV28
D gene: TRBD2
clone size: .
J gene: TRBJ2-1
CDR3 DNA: TGTGCCAGCAGCAACAGGTACCTAGCGGGAGGGTTGCAGTTCTTC
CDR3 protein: CASSNRYLAGGLQFF

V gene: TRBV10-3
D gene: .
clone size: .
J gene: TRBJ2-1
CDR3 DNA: TGTGCCATCAGTGTTGGTCAGGCCTCCTACAATGAGCAGTTCTTC
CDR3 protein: CAISVGQASYNEQFF

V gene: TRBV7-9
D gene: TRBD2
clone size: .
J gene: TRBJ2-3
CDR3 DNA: TGTGCCAGCAGCTTAGGACTAGCGGGAGGGAAAGATACGCAGTATTTT
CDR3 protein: CASSLGLAGGKDTQYF

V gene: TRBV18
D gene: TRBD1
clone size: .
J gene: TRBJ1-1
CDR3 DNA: TGTGCCAGCTCACCAACCCAGGGGTCCATAGCGACAGGGGGCGGTGAAGCTTTCTTT
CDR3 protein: CASSPTQGSIATGGGEAFF

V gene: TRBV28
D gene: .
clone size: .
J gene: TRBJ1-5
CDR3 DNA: TGTGCCGCCGGGCTCGGGACCCAGCATTTT
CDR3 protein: CAAGLGTQHF

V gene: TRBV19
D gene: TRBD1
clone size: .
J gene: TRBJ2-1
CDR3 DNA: TGTGCCAGTAGTATAATGGGGACAGGGAGGGGCAATGAGCAGTTCTTC
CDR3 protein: CASSIMGTGRGNEQFF

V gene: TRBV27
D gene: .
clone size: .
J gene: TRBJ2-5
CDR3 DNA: TGTGCCAGCAGTTACAGGGGGGGGAGGGGAGAGACCCAGTACTTC
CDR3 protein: CASSYRGGRGETQYF

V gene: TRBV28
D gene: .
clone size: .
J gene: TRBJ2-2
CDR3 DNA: TGTGCCAGCAGTTGGTTTTCCAAGGGAGGAGGAACCGGGGAGCTGTTTTTT
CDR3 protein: CASSWFSKGGGTGELFF

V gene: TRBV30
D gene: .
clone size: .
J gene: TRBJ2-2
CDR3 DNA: TGTGCCTGGAGCGGCGGGGTCGTCACCGGGGAGCTGTTTTTT
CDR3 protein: CAWSGGVVTGELFF

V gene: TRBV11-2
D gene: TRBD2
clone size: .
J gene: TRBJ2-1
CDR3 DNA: TGTGCCAGCAGCTTAGAGTGGGGGATAGCGGGATTAAATGAGCAGTTCTTC
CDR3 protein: CASSLEWGIAGLNEQFF

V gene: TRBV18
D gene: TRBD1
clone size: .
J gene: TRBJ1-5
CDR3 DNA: TGTGCCAGCTCACCGGACAGGGGAGACAATCAGCCCCAGCATTTT
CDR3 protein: CASSPDRGDNQPQHF

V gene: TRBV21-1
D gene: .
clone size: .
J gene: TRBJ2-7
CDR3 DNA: TGTGCCAGCAGCAAGCCGAATATGAAGCCGGTGGGACTTCCGTCCTACGAGCAGTACTTC
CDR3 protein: CASSKPNMKPVGLPSYEQYF

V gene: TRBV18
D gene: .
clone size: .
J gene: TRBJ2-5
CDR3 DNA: TGTGCCAGCTCACCACCGCAACAGGGTCACCAAGAGACCCAGTACTTC
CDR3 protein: CASSPPQQGHQETQYF

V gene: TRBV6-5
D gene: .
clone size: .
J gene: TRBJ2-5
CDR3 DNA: TGTGCCAGCAGCCCCGCGGGACAGTTCGTGGACTTC
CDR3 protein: CASSPAGQFVDF

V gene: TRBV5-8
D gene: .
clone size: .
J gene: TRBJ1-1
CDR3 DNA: TGTGCCAGCAGCTTGGAGGCGGAAAACTTAATGAACACTGAAGCTTTCTTT
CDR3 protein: CASSLEAENLMNTEAFF

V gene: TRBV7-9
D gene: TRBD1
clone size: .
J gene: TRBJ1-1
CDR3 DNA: TGTGCCAGCAGCTTAACGGGATTGGACAGGTACACTGAAGCTTTCTTT
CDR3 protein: CASSLTGLDRYTEAFF

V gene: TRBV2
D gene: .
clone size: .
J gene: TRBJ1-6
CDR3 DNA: TGTGCCAGCAGAGCGTCGTTAGTAAATTCACCCCTCCACTTT
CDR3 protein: CASRASLVNSPLHF

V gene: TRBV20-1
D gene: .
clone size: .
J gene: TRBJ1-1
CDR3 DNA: TGCAGTGCTGCAGAATACCCTAGGGCTTTCTTT
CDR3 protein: CSAAEYPRAFF

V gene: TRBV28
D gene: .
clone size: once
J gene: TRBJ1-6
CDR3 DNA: TGTGCCAGCAGTTCAGGACAGATCTATAATTCACCCCTCCACTTT
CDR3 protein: CASSSGQIYNSPLHF

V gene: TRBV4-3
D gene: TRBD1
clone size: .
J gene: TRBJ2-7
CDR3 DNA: TGCGCCAGCAGCCCGGGGACAGGGGGCTCCTACGAGCAGTACTTC
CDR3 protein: CASSPGTGGSYEQYF

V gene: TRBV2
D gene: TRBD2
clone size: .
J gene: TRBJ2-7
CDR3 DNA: TGTGCCAGCACCTATAGCGGGAGGGGTTACGAGCAGTACTTC
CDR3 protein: CASTYSGRGYEQYF

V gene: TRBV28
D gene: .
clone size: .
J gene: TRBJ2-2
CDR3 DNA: TGTGCCAGCAGTCCTGCCGGGAACACCGGGGAGCTGTTTTTT
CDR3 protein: CASSPAGNTGELFF

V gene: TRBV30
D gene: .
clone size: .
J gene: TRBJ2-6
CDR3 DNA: TGTGCCTGGGCTACAGGCTCTGGGGCCAACGTCCTGACTTTC
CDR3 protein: CAWATGSGANVLTF

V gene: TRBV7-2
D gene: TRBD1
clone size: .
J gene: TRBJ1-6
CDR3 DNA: TGTGCCAGCAGCCCCCGGGGACAGGGGACCTATAATTCACCCCTCCACTTT
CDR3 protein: CASSPRGQGTYNSPLHF

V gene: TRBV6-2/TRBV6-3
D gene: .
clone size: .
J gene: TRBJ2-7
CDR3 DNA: TGTGCCAGCAGTGTCATACAGGGTCGCGAGCAGTACTTC
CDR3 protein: CASSVIQGREQYF

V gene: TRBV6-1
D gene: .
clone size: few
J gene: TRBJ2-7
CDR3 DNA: TGTGCCAGCAGTGAACAGGGCTACGAGCAGTACTTC
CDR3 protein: CASSEQGYEQYF

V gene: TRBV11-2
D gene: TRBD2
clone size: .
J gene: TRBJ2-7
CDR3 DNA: TGTGCCAGCAGCTTAGGGTCGGGAGGCTCCTGGGGGCAGTACTTC
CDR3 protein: CASSLGSGGSWGQYF

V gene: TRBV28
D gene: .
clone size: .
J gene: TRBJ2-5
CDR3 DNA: TGTGCCAGCACCGCGACACATGATCTCCAAGAGACCCAGTACTTC
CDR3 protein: CASTATHDLQETQYF

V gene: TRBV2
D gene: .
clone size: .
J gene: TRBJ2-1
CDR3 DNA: TGTGCCAGCACCCGGGGGAATGAGCAGTTCTTC
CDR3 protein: CASTRGNEQFF

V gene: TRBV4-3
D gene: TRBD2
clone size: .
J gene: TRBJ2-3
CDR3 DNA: TGCGCCAGCAGCCTAAGAAGCGGGAGGGTCACAGATACGCAGTATTTT
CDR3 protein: CASSLRSGRVTDTQYF

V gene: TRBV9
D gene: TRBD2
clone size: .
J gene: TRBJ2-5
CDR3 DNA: TGTGCCAGCAGCGTAGGTTCGGGGGGGCCCCAAGAGACCCAGTACTTC
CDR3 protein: CASSVGSGGPQETQYF

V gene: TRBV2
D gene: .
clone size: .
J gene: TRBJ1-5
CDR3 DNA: TGTGCCAGCAGTGAGACAGATACCAATCAGCCCCAGCATTTT
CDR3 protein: CASSETDTNQPQHF

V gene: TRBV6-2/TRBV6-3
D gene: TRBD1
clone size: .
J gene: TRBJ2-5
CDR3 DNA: TGTGCCAGCAGTTACAGGATAGGGGGCGGGGAGACCCAGTACTTC
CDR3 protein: CASSYRIGGGETQYF

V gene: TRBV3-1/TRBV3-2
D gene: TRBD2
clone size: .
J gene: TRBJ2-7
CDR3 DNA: TGTGCCAGCAGCGAAACTGGGACTAGCGGGAGGGATTACGAGCAGTACTTC
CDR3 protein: CASSETGTSGRDYEQYF

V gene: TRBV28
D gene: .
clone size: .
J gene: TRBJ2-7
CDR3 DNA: TGTGCCAGCAGGCCTCCAGGGGGGCTTCGGTACGAGCAGTACTTC
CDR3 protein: CASRPPGGLRYEQYF

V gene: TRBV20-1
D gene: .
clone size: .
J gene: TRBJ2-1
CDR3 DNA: TGCAGTGCTAGTTCGGGTTATGAGGCCTACAATGAGCAGTTCTTC
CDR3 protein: CSASSGYEAYNEQFF

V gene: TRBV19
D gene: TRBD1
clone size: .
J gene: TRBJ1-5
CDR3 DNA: TGTGCCAGTAGTGAATCCGGGACAGTGGACCAGCCCCAGCATTTT
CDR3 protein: CASSESGTVDQPQHF